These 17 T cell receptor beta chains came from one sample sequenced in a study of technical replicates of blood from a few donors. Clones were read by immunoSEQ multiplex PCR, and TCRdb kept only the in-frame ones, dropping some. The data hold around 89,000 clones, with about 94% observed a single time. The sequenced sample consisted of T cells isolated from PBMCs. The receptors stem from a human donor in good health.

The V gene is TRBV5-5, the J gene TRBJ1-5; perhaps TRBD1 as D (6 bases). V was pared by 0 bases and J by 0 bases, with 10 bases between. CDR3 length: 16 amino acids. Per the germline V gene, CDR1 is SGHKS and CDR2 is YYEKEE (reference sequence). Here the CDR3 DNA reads TGTGCCAGCAGCTTGGATTGGACAGCTAGCAATCAGCCCCAGCATTTT. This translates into CASSLDWTASNQPQHF. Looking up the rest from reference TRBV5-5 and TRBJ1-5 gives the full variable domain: DAGVTQSPTHLIKTRGQQVTLRCSPISGHKSVSWYQQVLGQGPQFIFQYYEKEERGRGNFPDRFSARQFPNYSSELNVNALLLGDSALYLCASSLDWTASNQPQHFGDGTRLSIL.

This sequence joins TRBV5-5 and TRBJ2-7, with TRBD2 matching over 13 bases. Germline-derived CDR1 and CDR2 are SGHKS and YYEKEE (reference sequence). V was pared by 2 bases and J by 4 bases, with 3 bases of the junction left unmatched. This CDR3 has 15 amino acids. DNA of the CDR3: TGTGCCAGCAGCTTCGGGACTAGCGGGATGTACGAGCAGTACTTC. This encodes CASSFGTSGMYEQYF.

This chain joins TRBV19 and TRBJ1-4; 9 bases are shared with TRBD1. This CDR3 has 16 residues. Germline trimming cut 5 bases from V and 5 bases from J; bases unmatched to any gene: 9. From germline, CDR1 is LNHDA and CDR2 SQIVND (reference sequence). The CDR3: CASSATQGAQNEKLFF. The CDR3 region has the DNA TGTGCCAGTAGTGCTACACAGGGGGCCCAAAATGAAAAACTGTTTTTT.

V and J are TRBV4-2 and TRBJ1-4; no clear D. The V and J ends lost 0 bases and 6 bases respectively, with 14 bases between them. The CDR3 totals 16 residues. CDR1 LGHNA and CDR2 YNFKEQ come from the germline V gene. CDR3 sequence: CASSQEREAFYEKLFF. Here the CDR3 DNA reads TGTGCCAGCAGCCAAGAGCGGGAGGCGTTTTATGAAAAACTGTTTTTT.

Written as DNA, the CDR3 is TGTGCCAGCAGCTCGCCCGGGACAGACTATGGCTACACCTTC. It is translated as CASSSPGTDYGYTF. The J gene is TRBJ1-2, the V gene TRBV7-2, with 7 positions matching TRBD1. The V segment lost 4 bases and the J segment 3 bases; nucleotides outside the gene matches: 5. The CDR3 totals 14 residues. Germline loops: CDR1 SGHTA, CDR2 FQGNSA. Looking up the rest from reference TRBV7-2 and TRBJ1-2 gives the full variable domain: GAGVSQSPSNKVTEKGKDVELRCDPISGHTALYWYRQSLGQGLEFLIYFQGNSAPDKSGLPSDRFSAERTGGSVSTLTIQRTQQEDSAVYLCASSSPGTDYGYTFGSGTRLTVV.

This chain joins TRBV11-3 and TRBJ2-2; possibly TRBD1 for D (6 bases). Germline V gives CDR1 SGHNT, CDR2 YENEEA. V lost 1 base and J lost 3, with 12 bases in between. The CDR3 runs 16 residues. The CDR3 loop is CASSLGGTQDTGELFF. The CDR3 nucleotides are TGTGCCAGCAGCTTAGGAGGGACACAAGACACCGGGGAGCTGTTTTTT.

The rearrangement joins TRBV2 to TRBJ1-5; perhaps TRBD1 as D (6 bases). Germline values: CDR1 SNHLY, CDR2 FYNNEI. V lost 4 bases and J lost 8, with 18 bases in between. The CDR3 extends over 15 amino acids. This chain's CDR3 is CASSGTEPYVEPQHF. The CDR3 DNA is TGTGCCAGCAGTGGGACAGAACCATATGTAGAGCCCCAGCATTTT.

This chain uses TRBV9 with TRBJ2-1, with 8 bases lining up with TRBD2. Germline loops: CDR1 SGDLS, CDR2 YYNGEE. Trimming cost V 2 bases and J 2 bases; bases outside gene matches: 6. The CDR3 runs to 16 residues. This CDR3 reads CASSVGLREAYNEQFF. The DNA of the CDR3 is TGTGCCAGCAGCGTGGGCTTGCGGGAGGCCTACAATGAGCAGTTCTTC.

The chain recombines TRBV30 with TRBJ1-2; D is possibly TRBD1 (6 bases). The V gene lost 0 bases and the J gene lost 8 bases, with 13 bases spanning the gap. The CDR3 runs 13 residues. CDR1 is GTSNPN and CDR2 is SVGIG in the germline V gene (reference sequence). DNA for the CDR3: TGTGCCTGGAGTGTTATGGGGGCAGGGGGCTACACCTTC. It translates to CAWSVMGAGGYTF.

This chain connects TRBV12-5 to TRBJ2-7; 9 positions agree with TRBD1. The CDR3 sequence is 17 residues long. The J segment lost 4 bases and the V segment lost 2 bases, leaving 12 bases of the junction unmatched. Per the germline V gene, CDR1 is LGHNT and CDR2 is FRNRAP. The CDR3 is CASGLPTKSTGGYEQYF. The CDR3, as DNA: TGTGCTAGTGGTTTGCCAACTAAATCGACAGGGGGATACGAGCAGTACTTC. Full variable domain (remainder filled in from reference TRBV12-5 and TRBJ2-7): DARVTQTPRHKVTEMGQEVTMRCQPILGHNTVFWYRQTMMQGLELLAYFRNRAPLDDSGMPKDRFSAEMPDATLATLKIQPSEPRDSAVYFCASGLPTKSTGGYEQYFGPGTRLTVT.

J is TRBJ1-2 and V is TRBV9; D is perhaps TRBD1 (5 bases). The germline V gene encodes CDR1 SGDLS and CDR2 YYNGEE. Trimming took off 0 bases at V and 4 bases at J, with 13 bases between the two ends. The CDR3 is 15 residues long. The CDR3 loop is CASSVGTPRSYGYTF. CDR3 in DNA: TGTGCCAGCAGCGTAGGGACACCAAGATCCTATGGCTACACCTTC.

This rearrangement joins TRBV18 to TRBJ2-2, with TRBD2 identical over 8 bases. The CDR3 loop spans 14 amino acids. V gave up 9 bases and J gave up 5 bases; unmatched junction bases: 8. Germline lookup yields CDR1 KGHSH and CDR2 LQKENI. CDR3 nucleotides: TGTGCCAGGAGCGGCTCGGGGGGGACCGGGGAGCTGTTTTTT. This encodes CARSGSGGTGELFF.

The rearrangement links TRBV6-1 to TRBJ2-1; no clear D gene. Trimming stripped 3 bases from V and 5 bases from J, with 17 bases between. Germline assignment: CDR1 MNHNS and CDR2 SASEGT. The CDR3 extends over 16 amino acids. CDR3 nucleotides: TGTGCCAGCAGTGACTTAGGAGCGATTCTTGACAATGAGCAGTTCTTC. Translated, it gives CASSDLGAILDNEQFF.

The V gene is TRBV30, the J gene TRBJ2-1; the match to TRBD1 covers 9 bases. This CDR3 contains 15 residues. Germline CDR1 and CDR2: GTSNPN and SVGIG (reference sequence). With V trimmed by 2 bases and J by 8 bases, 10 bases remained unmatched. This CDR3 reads CAWSIAGTGTYEQFF. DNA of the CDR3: TGTGCCTGGAGTATAGCCGGGACAGGGACGTATGAGCAGTTCTTC.

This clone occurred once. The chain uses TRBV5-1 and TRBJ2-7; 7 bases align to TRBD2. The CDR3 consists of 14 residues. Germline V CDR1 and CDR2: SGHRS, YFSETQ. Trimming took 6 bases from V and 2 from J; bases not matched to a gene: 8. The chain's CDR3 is CASTPTSTAYEQYF. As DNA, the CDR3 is TGCGCCAGCACCCCGACTAGCACAGCCTACGAGCAGTACTTC.

DNA of the CDR3: TGTGCCAGCAGAACAGGACAGTCCAACAATCAGCCCCAGCATTTT. Its translation is CASRTGQSNNQPQHF. This chain uses TRBV28 with TRBJ1-5; TRBD1 might be the D (6 bases). The CDR3 contains 15 residues. V was clipped by 6 bases and J by 3 bases, with 15 bases between them. Germline loops: CDR1 MDHEN, CDR2 SYDVKM.

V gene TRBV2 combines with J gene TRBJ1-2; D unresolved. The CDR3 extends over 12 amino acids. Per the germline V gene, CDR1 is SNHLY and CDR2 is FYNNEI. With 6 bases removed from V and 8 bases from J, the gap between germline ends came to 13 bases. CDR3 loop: CASRALGGGYTF. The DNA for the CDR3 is TGTGCCAGCAGGGCGCTGGGAGGGGGCTACACCTTC.